This TCR beta chain was profiled in a study of blood T cells in healthy people across ages. Findings of the study overall: Age showed a roughly linear inverse relationship with TCR beta diversity per million T cells. Estimates based on one million T cells were treated as lower bounds.

As for this clonotype: The antigen remains undetermined.

Trimming took off 3 bases at V and 2 bases at J, with 8 bases between the two ends. CDR1 is LGHDT and CDR2 is YNNKEL in the germline V gene (reference sequence). The CDR3 runs 13 residues. The authors ran a second PCR of roughly 6 to 12 cycles using a sample-barcoded 5' primer and a J-beta primer mix. TCRdb passed the 5' RACE reads through MiXCR, listing each CDR3 protein once. The sample holds around 800,000 distinct CDR3 sequences, roughly 44% seen once. The sample taken for sequencing was blood. This receptor was identified in a man aged 60 to 75 in good health. This chain joins TRBV3-1 and TRBJ2-7; D remains ambiguous. This CDR3 is CASSQRSPYEQYF. The CDR3 DNA follows: TGTGCCAGCAGCCAGCGATCCCCCTACGAGCAGTACTTC.